This TCR beta chain was captured in a study of radiation and T cells in renal cell carcinoma. General observations from the study: From baseline, blood top tumor clonotypes peaked at 2 weeks post-radiation.

Time point denoted: blood 4 weeks post-SBRT, at nephrectomy. The treatment was: 15 Gy SBRT to primary tumor, nephrectomy 4 weeks later. Nephrectomy followed 15 Gy stereotactic body radiation by 4 weeks. After SBRT, blood was collected at 2 and 4 weeks, plus baseline. Clear cell pathology was present in this patient's renal cell carcinoma. Germline loops: CDR1 ENHRY, CDR2 SYGVKD. The CDR3 is 13 residues long. V was clipped by 3 bases and J by 5 bases, with 9 bases between them. Sequencing used immunoSEQ multiplex PCR; TCRdb keeps in-frame clones, though not all of them. The sample has 140,000 or so clones; around 88% are singletons. Comment on this clone: The antigen is not known.

The chain combines TRBV10-3 with TRBJ2-3; D uncertain. The specimen was blood, collected from a patient whose treatment included radiotherapy and nephrectomy. The TCR sequence derives from a woman aged 45 to 65 with renal cell carcinoma. This CDR3 is CAISDRRVDTQYF. CDR3 nucleotides: TGTGCCATCAGTGACCGAAGGGTAGATACGCAGTATTTT.